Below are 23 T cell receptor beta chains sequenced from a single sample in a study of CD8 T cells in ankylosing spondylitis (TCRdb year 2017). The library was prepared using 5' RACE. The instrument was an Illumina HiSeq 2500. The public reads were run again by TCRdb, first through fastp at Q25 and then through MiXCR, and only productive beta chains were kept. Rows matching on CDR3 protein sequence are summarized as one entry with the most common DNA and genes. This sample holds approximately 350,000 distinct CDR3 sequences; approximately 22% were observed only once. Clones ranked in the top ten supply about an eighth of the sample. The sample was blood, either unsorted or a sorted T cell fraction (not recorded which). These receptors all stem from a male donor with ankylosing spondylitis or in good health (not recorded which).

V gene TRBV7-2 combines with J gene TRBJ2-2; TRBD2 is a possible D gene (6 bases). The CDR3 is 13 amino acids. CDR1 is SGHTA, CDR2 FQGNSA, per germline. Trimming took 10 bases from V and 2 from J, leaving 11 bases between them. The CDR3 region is CATGTPNTGELFF. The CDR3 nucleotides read TGTGCCACCGGGACTCCCAACACCGGGGAGCTGTTTTTT.

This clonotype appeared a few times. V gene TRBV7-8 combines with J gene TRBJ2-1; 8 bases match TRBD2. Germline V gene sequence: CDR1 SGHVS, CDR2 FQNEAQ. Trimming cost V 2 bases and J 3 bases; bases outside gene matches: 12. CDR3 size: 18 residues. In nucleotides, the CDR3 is TGTGCCAGCAGCTTATGGCCCATCGCGGGGGGCCACTACAATGAGCAGTTCTTC. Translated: CASSLWPIAGGHYNEQFF.

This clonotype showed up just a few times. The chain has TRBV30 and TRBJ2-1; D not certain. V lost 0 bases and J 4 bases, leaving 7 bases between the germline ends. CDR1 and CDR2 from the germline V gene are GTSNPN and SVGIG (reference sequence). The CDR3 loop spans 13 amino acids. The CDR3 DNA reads TGTGCCTGGAGTGTTGGGCAATACAATGAGCAGTTCTTC. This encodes CAWSVGQYNEQFF.

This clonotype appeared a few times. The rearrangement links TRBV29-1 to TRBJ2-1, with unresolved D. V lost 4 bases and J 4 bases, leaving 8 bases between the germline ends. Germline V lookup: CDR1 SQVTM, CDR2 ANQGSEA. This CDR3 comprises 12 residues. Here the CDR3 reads CSVVGLYNEQFF. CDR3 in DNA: TGCAGCGTTGTCGGGCTATACAATGAGCAGTTCTTC.

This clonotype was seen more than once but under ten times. This CDR3 reads CASRDDGPGWTGELFF. The DNA for the CDR3 is TGTGCCAGCAGGGACGACGGGCCAGGGTGGACCGGGGAGCTGTTTTTT. This chain connects TRBV7-9 to TRBJ2-2; D is perhaps TRBD1 (5 bases). The CDR3 covers 16 residues. V lost 6 bases and J lost 5, with 19 bases in between. Looked up from germline, CDR1 is SEHNR and CDR2 is FQNEAQ (reference sequence).

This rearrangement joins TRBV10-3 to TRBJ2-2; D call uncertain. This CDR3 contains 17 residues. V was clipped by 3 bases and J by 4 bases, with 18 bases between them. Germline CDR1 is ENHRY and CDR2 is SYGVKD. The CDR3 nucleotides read TGTGCCATCAGTGATCCTCATTCGGGCCCCCTCACCGGGGAGCTGTTTTTT. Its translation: CAISDPHSGPLTGELFF.

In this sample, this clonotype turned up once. DNA for the CDR3: TGTGCCAGCAGCTTAAGTTATGGGCGGAGGGTCTACGAGCAGTACTTC. This gives the protein CASSLSYGRRVYEQYF. This chain joins TRBV7-9 and TRBJ2-7; D is possibly TRBD2 (6 bases). Trimming stripped 2 bases from V and 3 bases from J, with 17 bases between. The CDR3 is 16 residues long. Germline-derived CDR1 and CDR2 are SEHNR and FQNEAQ (reference sequence).

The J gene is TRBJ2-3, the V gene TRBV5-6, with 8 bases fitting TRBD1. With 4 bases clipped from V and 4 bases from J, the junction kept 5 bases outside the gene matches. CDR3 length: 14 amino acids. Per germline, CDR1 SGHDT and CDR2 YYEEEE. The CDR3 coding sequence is TGTGCCAGCAGCCGCGGACAGGGTCCAGATACGCAGTATTTT. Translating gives CASSRGQGPDTQYF.

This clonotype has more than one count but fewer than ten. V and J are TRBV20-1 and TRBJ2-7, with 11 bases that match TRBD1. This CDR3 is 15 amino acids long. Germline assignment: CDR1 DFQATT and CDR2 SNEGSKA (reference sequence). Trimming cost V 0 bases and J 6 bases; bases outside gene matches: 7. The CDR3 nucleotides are TGCAGTGCTAGAGATCCGGACAGGGGGCGAGGCGAGCAGTACTTC. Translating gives CSARDPDRGRGEQYF.

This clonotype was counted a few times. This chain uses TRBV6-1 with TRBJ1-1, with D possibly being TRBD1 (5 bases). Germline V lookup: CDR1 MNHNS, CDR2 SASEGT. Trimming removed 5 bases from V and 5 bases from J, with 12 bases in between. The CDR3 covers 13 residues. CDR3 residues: CASSPYGATEAFF. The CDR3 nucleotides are TGTGCCAGCAGTCCGTACGGGGCTACTGAAGCTTTCTTT.

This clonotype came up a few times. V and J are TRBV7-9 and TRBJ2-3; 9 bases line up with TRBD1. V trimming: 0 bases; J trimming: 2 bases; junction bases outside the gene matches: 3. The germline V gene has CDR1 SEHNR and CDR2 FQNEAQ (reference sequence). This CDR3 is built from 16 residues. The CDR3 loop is CASSLAGQGNTDTQYF. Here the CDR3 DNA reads TGTGCCAGCAGCTTAGCCGGACAGGGGAACACAGATACGCAGTATTTT.

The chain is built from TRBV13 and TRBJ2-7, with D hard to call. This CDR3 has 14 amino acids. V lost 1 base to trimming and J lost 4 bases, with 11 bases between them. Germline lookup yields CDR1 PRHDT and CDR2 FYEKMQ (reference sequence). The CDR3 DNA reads TGTGCCAGCAGCTTAGCCCTACCCGCTTACGAGCAGTACTTC. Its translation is CASSLALPAYEQYF.

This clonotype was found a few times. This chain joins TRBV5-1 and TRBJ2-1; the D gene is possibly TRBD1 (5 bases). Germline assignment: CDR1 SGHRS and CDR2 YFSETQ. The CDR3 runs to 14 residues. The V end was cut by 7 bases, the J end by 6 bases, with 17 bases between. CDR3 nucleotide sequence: TGCGCCAGCGCTCACCGAGACAGCCCCAATGAGCAGTTCTTC. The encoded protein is CASAHRDSPNEQFF.

CDR3 in DNA: TGCAGTGCCCGGGGACCCGGCGGCGCAGATACGCAGTATTTT. Translating it yields CSARGPGGADTQYF. The chain links TRBV20-1 to TRBJ2-3; perhaps D is TRBD1 or TRBD2 (5 bases each). Germline-derived CDR1 and CDR2 are DFQATT and SNEGSKA (reference sequence). Trimming pared 6 bases from V and 4 bases from J, leaving 17 bases between. This CDR3 contains 14 residues.

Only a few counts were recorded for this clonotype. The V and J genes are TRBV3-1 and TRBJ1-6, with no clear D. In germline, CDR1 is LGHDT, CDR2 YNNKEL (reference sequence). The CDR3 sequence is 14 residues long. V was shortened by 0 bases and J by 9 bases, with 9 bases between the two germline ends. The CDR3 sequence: CASSQDDNGSPLHF. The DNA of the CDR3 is TGTGCCAGCAGCCAAGATGATAACGGTTCACCCCTCCACTTT.

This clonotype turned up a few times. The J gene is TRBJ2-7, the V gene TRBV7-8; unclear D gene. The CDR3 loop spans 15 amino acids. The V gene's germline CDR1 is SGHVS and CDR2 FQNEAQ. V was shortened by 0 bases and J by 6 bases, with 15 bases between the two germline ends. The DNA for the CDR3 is TGTGCCAGCAGCTTAGCGTCAGAGCCCCCTTTCGAGCAGTACTTC. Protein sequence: CASSLASEPPFEQYF.

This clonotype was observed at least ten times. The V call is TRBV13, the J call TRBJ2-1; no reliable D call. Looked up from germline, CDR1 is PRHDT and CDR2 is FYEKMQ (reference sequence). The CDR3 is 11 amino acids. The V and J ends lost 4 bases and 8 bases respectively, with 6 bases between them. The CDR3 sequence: CASSSTYEQFF. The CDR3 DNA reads TGTGCCAGCAGCTCGACGTATGAGCAGTTCTTC.

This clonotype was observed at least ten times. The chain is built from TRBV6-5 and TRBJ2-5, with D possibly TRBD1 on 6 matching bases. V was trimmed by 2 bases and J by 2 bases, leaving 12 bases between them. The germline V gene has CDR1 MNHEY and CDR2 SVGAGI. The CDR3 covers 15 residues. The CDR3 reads CASSYEGVPQETQYF. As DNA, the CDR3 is TGTGCCAGCAGTTACGAGGGGGTGCCACAAGAGACCCAGTACTTC.

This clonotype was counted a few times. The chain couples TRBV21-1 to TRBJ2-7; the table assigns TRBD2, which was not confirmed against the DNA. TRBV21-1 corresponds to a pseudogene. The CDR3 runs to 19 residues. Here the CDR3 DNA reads TGTGCCAGCAGCAAAAAAAAAGGGCCGGGCTTCAGGCGGGCCTACGAGCAGTACTTC. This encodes CASSKKKGPGFRRAYEQYF.

CDR3 loop: CSALGQGVQPQHF. DNA of the CDR3: TGCAGTGCTTTAGGACAGGGAGTACAGCCCCAGCATTTT. The V call is TRBV20-1, the J call TRBJ1-5; 8 positions agree with TRBD1. Trimming at V came to 5 bases and at J to 7 bases, leaving 7 bases not matched to a gene. This CDR3 spans 13 amino acids. The germline V gene has CDR1 DFQATT and CDR2 SNEGSKA (reference sequence).

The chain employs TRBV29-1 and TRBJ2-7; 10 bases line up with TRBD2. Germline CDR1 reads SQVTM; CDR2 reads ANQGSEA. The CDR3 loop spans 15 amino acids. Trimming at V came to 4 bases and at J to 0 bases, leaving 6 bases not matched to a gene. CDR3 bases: TGCAGCGTTGTTGGGACTAGCGATACCTCCTACGAGCAGTACTTC. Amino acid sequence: CSVVGTSDTSYEQYF.

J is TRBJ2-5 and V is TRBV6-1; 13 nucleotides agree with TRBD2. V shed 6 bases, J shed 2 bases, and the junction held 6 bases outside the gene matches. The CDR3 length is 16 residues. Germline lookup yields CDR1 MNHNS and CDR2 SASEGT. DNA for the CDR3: TGTGCCAGCAGGAGACTAGCGGGGGGCCTGCAAGAGACCCAGTACTTC. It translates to CASRRLAGGLQETQYF.

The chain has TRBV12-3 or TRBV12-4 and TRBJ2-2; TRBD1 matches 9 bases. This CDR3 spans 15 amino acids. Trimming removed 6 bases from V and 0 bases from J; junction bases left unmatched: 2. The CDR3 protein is CASRGTGTNTGELFF. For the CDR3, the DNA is TGTGCCAGCAGGGGGACAGGGACGAACACCGGGGAGCTGTTTTTT.